Following are 20 T cell receptor beta chains from one sample sequenced in a study of lymphopenia after photon versus proton radiotherapy. Produced via immunoSEQ multiplex PCR; TCRdb's table is partial and in-frame only. The top ten clones hold 9% to 10% of a sample with approximately 20,000 clones, 80% to 90% of them seen once. This specimen was peripheral blood, taken from a patient treated with proton-based radiotherapy. The receptors were gathered from a man aged 65-85 years with pancreatic cancer.

The DNA of the CDR3 is TGTGCCAGCAGCCGTTGGGGCGGAGAAAAACTGTTTTTT. Protein sequence: CASSRWGGEKLFF. The chain is built from TRBV5-8 and TRBJ1-4, with D possibly being TRBD1 (5 bases). From germline, CDR1 is SGHTS and CDR2 YDEGEE. Trimming pared 4 bases from V and 8 bases from J, leaving 12 bases between. The CDR3 totals 13 residues.

V gene TRBV10-3 combines with J gene TRBJ2-6, with TRBD1 identical over 7 bases. This CDR3 comprises 14 residues. Germline lookup yields CDR1 ENHRY and CDR2 SYGVKD. The junction had 7 bases not matched to a gene; V was cut back by 10 bases and J by 4 bases. The CDR3 DNA reads as TGTGCCAGCCACAGGGGCTCCGGGGCCAACGTCCTGACTTTC. Encoded protein: CASHRGSGANVLTF.

The V gene is TRBV30, the J gene TRBJ1-1, with 8 bases that match TRBD1. The CDR3 is made up of 13 amino acids. J gave up 1 base and V 3 bases, and 1 base lay outside the gene matches. Germline-derived CDR1 and CDR2 are GTSNPN and SVGIG (reference sequence). CDR3 nucleotide sequence: TGTGCCTGGAGGACAGGGGCGAACACTGAAGCTTTCTTT. Its translation: CAWRTGANTEAFF.

This chain connects TRBV7-3 to TRBJ1-2, with D possibly matching TRBD1 (5 bases). The CDR3 has 12 amino acids. V was trimmed by 5 bases and J by 8 bases, leaving 12 bases between them. The germline V gene has CDR1 SGHTA and CDR2 FQGTGA. CDR3 protein: CASSDSSRGYTF. Written as DNA, the CDR3 is TGTGCCAGCAGCGACAGCTCTAGGGGCTACACCTTC.

This clone was counted once. The rearrangement uses TRBV6-1 and TRBJ2-7; TRBD2 is a possible D gene (6 bases). Germline V lookup: CDR1 MNHNS, CDR2 SASEGT. There are 15 residues in the CDR3. The V end was cut by 5 bases, the J end by 2 bases, with 16 bases between. The CDR3 loop reads CASSPSGGITYEQYF. In DNA form, the CDR3 reads TGTGCCAGCAGTCCCTCTGGCGGGATCACCTACGAGCAGTACTTC.

The chain couples TRBV5-1 to TRBJ2-1, with 7 nucleotides matching TRBD1. CDR3 length: 18 amino acids. V lost 3 bases, J lost 5 bases, and 17 bases stayed unmatched. Germline CDR1 is SGHRS and CDR2 is YFSETQ. CDR3 region: CASSSDRERGSIDNEQFF. CDR3 in DNA: TGCGCCAGCAGCTCTGACAGGGAGAGGGGGTCGATCGACAATGAGCAGTTCTTC.

The chain has TRBV5-1 and TRBJ1-2; D unclear. The germline V gene encodes CDR1 SGHRS and CDR2 YFSETQ. CDR3 size: 14 residues. Between the trimmed V and J ends, which lost 4 bases and 4 bases, there was a span of 14 bases. The chain's CDR3 is CASSPGQAGYGYTF. The CDR3 bases are TGCGCCAGCAGCCCCGGGCAGGCGGGCTATGGCTACACCTTC.

V usage is TRBV6-5 and J usage is TRBJ1-1, with D hard to call. The CDR3 runs to 13 residues. The germline V gene has CDR1 MNHEY and CDR2 SVGAGI. The germline V and J ends were trimmed by 6 bases and 3 bases, with 11 bases remaining between them. The CDR3 here is CASRRGSDTEAFF. The CDR3 bases are TGTGCCAGCAGGCGCGGGTCGGACACTGAAGCTTTCTTT.

This clone was counted a single time. This chain joins TRBV6-5 and TRBJ2-7; D possibly uses TRBD1 or TRBD2 (5 bases each). Germline V gene sequence: CDR1 MNHEY, CDR2 SVGAGI. Trimming stripped 6 bases from V and 4 bases from J, with 7 bases between. The CDR3 contains 11 residues. This CDR3 is CASRGTYEQYF. The CDR3 bases are TGTGCCAGCAGGGGGACGTACGAGCAGTACTTC.

V gene TRBV5-4 combines with J gene TRBJ1-4, with D hard to call. The germline V gene encodes CDR1 SGHNT and CDR2 YYREEE (reference sequence). Trimming took 2 bases from V and 3 from J, leaving 8 bases between them. The length of the CDR3 is 14 residues. The CDR3 nucleotides read TGTGCCAGCAGCTTTGCGGGGTCTAATGAAAAACTGTTTTTT. This codes for CASSFAGSNEKLFF.

The J gene is TRBJ2-1, the V gene TRBV7-3; 8 nucleotides align to TRBD2. V was pared by 2 bases and J by 8 bases, with 2 bases of the junction left unmatched. The CDR3 length is 13 residues. Germline values: CDR1 SGHTA, CDR2 FQGTGA. CDR3 in amino acids: CASSLVAGYEQFF. The DNA of the CDR3 is TGTGCCAGCAGCTTAGTAGCGGGGTATGAGCAGTTCTTC. Filled out from reference TRBV7-3 and TRBJ2-1, the complete variable domain reads GAGVSQTPSNKVTEKGKYVELRCDPISGHTALYWYRQSLGQGPEFLIYFQGTGAADDSGLPNDRFFAVRPEGSVSTLKIQRTERGDSAVYLCASSLVAGYEQFFGPGTRLTVL.

V is TRBV2 and J is TRBJ2-7; 7 bases agree with TRBD1. J lost 3 bases, V lost 4 bases, and 3 bases had no gene match. Germline CDR1 and CDR2: SNHLY and FYNNEI. CDR3 size: 13 residues. CDR3 sequence reads: CASSGRGIYEQYF. CDR3 nucleotides: TGTGCCAGCAGTGGCAGGGGGATCTACGAGCAGTACTTC.

This rearrangement joins TRBV19 to TRBJ2-1; the D gene is possibly TRBD2 (6 bases). Trimming cost V 4 bases and J 4 bases, with 17 bases left between them. CDR1 and CDR2 (germline): LNHDA, SQIVND (reference sequence). CDR3 size: 16 residues. The CDR3 sequence: CASSKLFGGIYNEQFF. For the CDR3, the DNA is TGTGCCAGTAGTAAATTATTCGGCGGGATATACAATGAGCAGTTCTTC.

This clone has just one count. V is TRBV7-9 and J is TRBJ2-1; D might be TRBD1 or TRBD2, each matching 6 bases. The CDR3 covers 17 residues. CDR1 is SEHNR, CDR2 FQNEAQ, per germline (reference sequence). Trimming shortened V by 5 bases and J by 0 bases, and 17 bases separated the two germline ends. CDR3 loop: CASSPIGGASSYNEQFF. CDR3 bases: TGTGCCAGCAGCCCCATCGGGGGCGCGAGCTCCTACAATGAGCAGTTCTTC.

This chain connects TRBV11-2 to TRBJ2-7, with TRBD1 as a possible D gene (6 bases). The V and J ends lost 4 bases and 3 bases respectively, with 13 bases between them. The germline CDR1 and CDR2 sequences are SGHAT and FQNNGV. CDR3 length: 14 residues. CDR3 DNA: TGTGCCAGCAGCTCATACAGGGAAAACTACGAGCAGTACTTC. This translates into CASSSYRENYEQYF.

This chain connects TRBV2 to TRBJ1-5, with no clear D. CDR1 is SNHLY, CDR2 FYNNEI, per germline. There are 15 residues in the CDR3. Trimming cost V 5 bases and J 1 base, with 12 bases left between them. CDR3 protein: CASSRNSGSNQPQHF. CDR3 coding DNA: TGTGCCAGCAGTAGGAACAGTGGGAGCAATCAGCCCCAGCATTTT.

The chain carries TRBV7-7 and TRBJ2-2, with D tentatively TRBD1 (5 bases). From germline, CDR1 is SSHAT and CDR2 FNYEAQ (reference sequence). This CDR3 has 15 residues. The V end lost 5 bases, the J end lost 3 bases, and 13 bases lay between the germline ends. CDR3 nucleotides: TGTGCCAGCAGCCCCCACCCCAGGGACACCGGGGAGCTGTTTTTT. Residues: CASSPHPRDTGELFF.

The chain recombines TRBV5-4 with TRBJ2-7; D possibly corresponds to TRBD1 (5 bases). CDR3 length: 15 residues. Trimming removed 3 bases from V and 2 bases from J, with 15 bases in between. CDR1 SGHNT and CDR2 YYREEE come from the germline V gene (reference sequence). CDR3 in DNA: TGTGCCAGCAGCTCAAGACGACAGATAACCTACGAGCAGTACTTC. Amino acid sequence: CASSSRRQITYEQYF.

This chain links TRBV7-9 with TRBJ1-3; possibly TRBD1 for D (6 bases). Germline V gene sequence: CDR1 SEHNR, CDR2 FQNEAQ (reference sequence). V lost 3 bases, J lost 4 bases, and 10 bases lay in between. The CDR3 covers 14 residues. The CDR3 bases are TGTGCCAGCAGCTTCACAGGGACGGGAAACACCATATATTTT. It yields the protein CASSFTGTGNTIYF.

V and J are TRBV10-1 and TRBJ1-1; D not certain. Per the germline V gene, CDR1 is WNHNN and CDR2 is SYGVQD (reference sequence). The CDR3 spans 13 residues. The germline V and J ends were trimmed by 2 bases and 5 bases, with 9 bases remaining between them. The CDR3 region is CASSEAWQTEAFF. The CDR3 nucleotides read TGCGCCAGCAGTGAGGCCTGGCAGACTGAAGCTTTCTTT.